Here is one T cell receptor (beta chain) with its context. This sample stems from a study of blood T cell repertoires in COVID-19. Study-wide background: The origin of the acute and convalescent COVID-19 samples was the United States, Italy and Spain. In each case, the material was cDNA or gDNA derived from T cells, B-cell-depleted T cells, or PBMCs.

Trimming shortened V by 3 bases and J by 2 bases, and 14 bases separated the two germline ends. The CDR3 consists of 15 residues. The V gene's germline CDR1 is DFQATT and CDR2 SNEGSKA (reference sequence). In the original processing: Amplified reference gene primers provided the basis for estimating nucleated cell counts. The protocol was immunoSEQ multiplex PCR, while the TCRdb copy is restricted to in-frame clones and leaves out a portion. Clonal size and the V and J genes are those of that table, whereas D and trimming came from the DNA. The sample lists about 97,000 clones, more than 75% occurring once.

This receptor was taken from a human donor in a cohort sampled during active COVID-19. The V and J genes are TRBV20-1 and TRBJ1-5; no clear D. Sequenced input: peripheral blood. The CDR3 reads CSASSTRMGNQPQHF. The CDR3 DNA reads TGCAGTGCTAGTAGTACGAGGATGGGCAATCAGCCCCAGCATTTT.